The rows below give T cell receptor beta chains drawn from one sample of a study of CD8 T cells in Susac syndrome. MiXCR was run by TCRdb on the immunoSEQ multiplex PCR reads, yielding one entry per CDR3 protein. This table holds about 190,000 distinct CDR3 sequences, over 90% found once. The sequencing sample was made of CD8+ T cells from PBMCs. The receptor set was obtained from a human donor with Susac syndrome. The CDR3 runs from the conserved cysteine through the conserved F or W. D genes are given only for firm matches. Not all rows give a size; the values are once, few, many and, for expanded clones, a class.

TRBV28	14	.	.	TRBJ2-3	TGTGCCAGCAGTCCGAGGTCGGGGAGAGATACGCAGTATTTT	CASSPRSGRDTQYF
TRBV27	13	.	.	TRBJ2-7	TGTGCCAGCAGTTTAAGAGGCTTCGGGGAGCAGTACTTC	CASSLRGFGEQYF
TRBV3-1	17	.	.	TRBJ2-1	TGTGCCAGCAGCCAAAGACAGAGGGAGTCCGATAACGCTGAGCAGTTCTTC	CASSQRQRESDNAEQFF
TRBV20-1	13	.	.	TRBJ1-5	TGCAGTGCAGGGGACAATAGCAATCAGCCCCAGCATTTT	CSAGDNSNQPQHF
TRBV13	15	.	.	TRBJ2-1	TGTGCCAGCAGCTTAGCGTACAGTTCCTACAATGAGCAGTTCTTC	CASSLAYSSYNEQFF
TRBV6-5	14	once	.	TRBJ1-1	TGTGCCACTCGGAAACGGGGACAGAACACTGAAGCTTTCTTT	CATRKRGQNTEAFF
TRBV2	15	.	TRBD2	TRBJ2-5	TGTGCCAGCAGTCTCGACGGGGGGTTCCAAGAGACCCAGTACTTC	CASSLDGGFQETQYF
TRBV9	15	.	.	TRBJ1-3	TGTGCCAGCAGCGCCGGGGACAACTCTGGAAACACCATATATTTT	CASSAGDNSGNTIYF
TRBV13	14	.	TRBD1	TRBJ1-2	TGTGCCAGCAGCATATGGACAGGGAATGGGGGCTACACCTTC	CASSIWTGNGGYTF
TRBV5-1	15	once	.	TRBJ2-2	TGCGCCAGCAGCTTGGAGGACACAAACACCGGGGAGCTGTTTTTT	CASSLEDTNTGELFF
TRBV5-4	12	.	.	TRBJ2-5	TGTGCCAGCAGCTTGGGGGCTCGGCCCCAGTACTTC	CASSLGARPQYF
TRBV24-1	14	.	.	TRBJ2-2	TGTGCCACCAGTGACAGCCCAGACACCGGGGAGCTGTTTTTT	CATSDSPDTGELFF